A selection of T cell receptor beta chains follows, all from one sample in a study of cytomegalovirus exposure and HLA in healthy donors. The method was immunoSEQ multiplex PCR; TCRdb's version includes in-frame clones alone and lacks a portion of them. The sample contains 120,000 or so clones, 78% of which appear only once. Sequenced material: PBMCs. The receptor source for this set is a man aged 30 to 45 in good health and CMV-seropositive. Each CDR3 is given with its conserved first and last residue. The D gene is left open where the match is weak. Not all rows give a size; the values are once, few, many and, for expanded clones, a class.

j_call: TRBJ2-7
clone_size: few
v_call: TRBV5-1
d_call: TRBD2
cdr3_nt: TGCGCCAGCAGCCCGGGACTAGCGGCCGGTGTCGACGAGCAGTACTTC
cdr3_aa: CASSPGLAAGVDEQYF

j_call: TRBJ1-2
clone_size: -
v_call: TRBV14
d_call: -
cdr3_nt: TGTGCCAGCAGCAAATATACAGGGTCTTCTGGCTACACCTTC
cdr3_aa: CASSKYTGSSGYTF

j_call: TRBJ1-4
clone_size: -
v_call: TRBV6-5
d_call: TRBD1
cdr3_nt: TGTGCCAGCGGGCGCCCCCGGGACAGAGGTGAAAAACTGTTTTTT
cdr3_aa: CASGRPRDRGEKLFF

j_call: TRBJ2-7
clone_size: -
v_call: TRBV5-1
d_call: TRBD2
cdr3_nt: TGCGCCAGCAGCTCTAGGACTAGCGGGGGGTACGAGCAGTACTTC
cdr3_aa: CASSSRTSGGYEQYF

j_call: TRBJ2-3
clone_size: -
v_call: TRBV28
d_call: -
cdr3_nt: TGTGCCAGCAGCCCCCTTAGTGCTACGCAGTATTTT
cdr3_aa: CASSPLSATQYF

j_call: TRBJ2-3
clone_size: -
v_call: TRBV6-5
d_call: TRBD1
cdr3_nt: TGTGCCAGCAGTGCTGGGGGACAGATTGGGGATACGCAGTATTTT
cdr3_aa: CASSAGGQIGDTQYF

j_call: TRBJ1-1
clone_size: -
v_call: TRBV14
d_call: TRBD1
cdr3_nt: TGTGCCACCCAGCCCGTAACAGGGGCGAACACTGAAGCTTTCTTT
cdr3_aa: CATQPVTGANTEAFF

j_call: TRBJ2-3
clone_size: -
v_call: TRBV15
d_call: -
cdr3_nt: TGTGCCACCAGCACCGGACACTCTAGCACAGATACGCAGTATTTT
cdr3_aa: CATSTGHSSTDTQYF

j_call: TRBJ1-1
clone_size: -
v_call: TRBV29-1
d_call: -
cdr3_nt: TGCAGCGTTGAGCTGGACACTAACACTGAAGCTTTCTTT
cdr3_aa: CSVELDTNTEAFF

j_call: TRBJ2-7
clone_size: few
v_call: TRBV14
d_call: -
cdr3_nt: TGTGCCAGGGGGCGCTACGAGCAGTACTTC
cdr3_aa: CARGRYEQYF

j_call: TRBJ2-1
clone_size: once
v_call: TRBV5-4
d_call: -
cdr3_nt: TGTGCCAGCAGCCCGCGGAATTTGAACGATGAGCAGTTCTTC
cdr3_aa: CASSPRNLNDEQFF

j_call: TRBJ1-1
clone_size: -
v_call: TRBV20-1
d_call: -
cdr3_nt: TGCAGTGCCCCGGGGAACACTGAAGCTTTCTTT
cdr3_aa: CSAPGNTEAFF

j_call: TRBJ2-7
clone_size: -
v_call: TRBV29-1
d_call: TRBD2
cdr3_nt: TGCAGCGTTGAATCTAGCGGGATCTCGCAGTACTTC
cdr3_aa: CSVESSGISQYF

j_call: TRBJ2-7
clone_size: -
v_call: TRBV27
d_call: -
cdr3_nt: TGTGCCAGCAGTTTCTGGGGGCGCTCTACCTACGAGCAGTACTTC
cdr3_aa: CASSFWGRSTYEQYF

j_call: TRBJ2-7
clone_size: -
v_call: TRBV19
d_call: -
cdr3_nt: TGTGCCAGTAGAGAACAGGGAAATTACGAGCAGTACTTC
cdr3_aa: CASREQGNYEQYF

j_call: TRBJ2-7
clone_size: -
v_call: TRBV7-6
d_call: -
cdr3_nt: TGTGCCAGCAGCCAGCACAGGGAGCGCTACGAGCAGTACTTC
cdr3_aa: CASSQHRERYEQYF

j_call: TRBJ1-2
clone_size: -
v_call: TRBV27
d_call: -
cdr3_nt: TGTGCCAGCAGCCCAGACTCCCTCTATGGCTACACCTTC
cdr3_aa: CASSPDSLYGYTF

j_call: TRBJ2-7
clone_size: -
v_call: TRBV27
d_call: TRBD1
cdr3_nt: TGTGCCAGCAGACTAGGACAGGGTGCCTACGAGCAGTACTTC
cdr3_aa: CASRLGQGAYEQYF

j_call: TRBJ1-5
clone_size: -
v_call: TRBV19
d_call: -
cdr3_nt: TGTGCCAGTAGTAAGACTAAGCAGCCCCAGCATTTT
cdr3_aa: CASSKTKQPQHF

j_call: TRBJ2-3
clone_size: few
v_call: TRBV27
d_call: TRBD1
cdr3_nt: TGTGCCAGCAGTTTACGCAGGGGGCAAGATACGCAGTATTTT
cdr3_aa: CASSLRRGQDTQYF

j_call: TRBJ1-1
clone_size: -
v_call: TRBV29-1
d_call: -
cdr3_nt: TGCAGCGTGGACAGCCCAGGGATGAACACTGAAGCTTTCTTT
cdr3_aa: CSVDSPGMNTEAFF

j_call: TRBJ2-1
clone_size: -
v_call: TRBV27
d_call: TRBD2
cdr3_nt: TGTGCCAGCAGTCCCTGGGCTAGCGGGAACAATGAGCAGTTCTTC
cdr3_aa: CASSPWASGNNEQFF

j_call: TRBJ1-5
clone_size: few
v_call: TRBV2
d_call: -
cdr3_nt: TGTGCCAGCAGTCTTTACTCCCCCGATAGCAATCAGCCCCAGCATTTT
cdr3_aa: CASSLYSPDSNQPQHF

j_call: TRBJ1-1
clone_size: -
v_call: TRBV9
d_call: -
cdr3_nt: TGTGCCAGCAGCGGGCAGGCACAGGTCACTGAAGCTTTCTTT
cdr3_aa: CASSGQAQVTEAFF

j_call: TRBJ2-7
clone_size: few
v_call: TRBV13
d_call: -
cdr3_nt: TGTGCCAGCAGCTCAGGGGGGACACCCTCCTACGAGCAGTACTTC
cdr3_aa: CASSSGGTPSYEQYF

j_call: TRBJ2-3
clone_size: -
v_call: TRBV10-3
d_call: TRBD2
cdr3_nt: TGTGCCATCAGTGTTATAGCGGGGTCTAGCACAGATACGCAGTATTTT
cdr3_aa: CAISVIAGSSTDTQYF

j_call: TRBJ1-1
clone_size: -
v_call: TRBV5-1
d_call: -
cdr3_nt: TGCGCCAGCAGCTTAAATGGACAGCTTGAAGCTTTCTTT
cdr3_aa: CASSLNGQLEAFF

j_call: TRBJ2-3
clone_size: -
v_call: TRBV18
d_call: TRBD1
cdr3_nt: TGTGCCAGCTCACCACAGGGGGCTCCCACAGATACGCAGTATTTT
cdr3_aa: CASSPQGAPTDTQYF

j_call: TRBJ2-1
clone_size: -
v_call: TRBV19
d_call: TRBD2
cdr3_nt: TGTGCCAGTAATATCTCGACTAGCGGGCTCTACAATGAGCAGTTCTTC
cdr3_aa: CASNISTSGLYNEQFF

j_call: TRBJ1-2
clone_size: -
v_call: TRBV7-2
d_call: TRBD1
cdr3_nt: TGTGCCAGCAGCTTGCCTGGGACAGGCCTCTATGGCTACACCTTC
cdr3_aa: CASSLPGTGLYGYTF

j_call: TRBJ2-7
clone_size: -
v_call: TRBV5-6
d_call: -
cdr3_nt: TGTGCCAGCAGCTTACGAGAGATTGGTTACGAGCAGTACTTC
cdr3_aa: CASSLREIGYEQYF

j_call: TRBJ2-2
clone_size: -
v_call: TRBV5-6
d_call: TRBD2
cdr3_nt: TGTGCCAGCAGCTTCGGGTCGGGAGGGCCAACCGGGGAGCTGTTTTTT
cdr3_aa: CASSFGSGGPTGELFF

j_call: TRBJ1-1
clone_size: few
v_call: TRBV9
d_call: -
cdr3_nt: TGTGCCAGCAGCGTAGATGGGGGCGGTGAAGCTTTCTTT
cdr3_aa: CASSVDGGGEAFF

j_call: TRBJ2-7
clone_size: -
v_call: TRBV14
d_call: -
cdr3_nt: TGTGCCAGCAGCCTAAATGCTTGGGGCTCATCCTACGAGCAGTACTTC
cdr3_aa: CASSLNAWGSSYEQYF

j_call: TRBJ1-2
clone_size: -
v_call: TRBV30
d_call: -
cdr3_nt: TGTGCCTGTTCCGGGGTCCTCGGCTACACCTTC
cdr3_aa: CACSGVLGYTF

j_call: TRBJ2-7
clone_size: -
v_call: TRBV19
d_call: TRBD1
cdr3_nt: TGTGCCAGTAGTTTGGGACAGGGAACTATCTACGAGCAGTACTTC
cdr3_aa: CASSLGQGTIYEQYF

j_call: TRBJ2-2
clone_size: -
v_call: TRBV9
d_call: TRBD2
cdr3_nt: TGTGCCAGCAGCGTTACGACTAGCGGGAGATTGGGCGGGGAGCTGTTTTTT
cdr3_aa: CASSVTTSGRLGGELFF

j_call: TRBJ1-3
clone_size: few
v_call: TRBV6-5
d_call: -
cdr3_nt: TGTGCCAGCAGTTACCTTTCTGGAAACACCATATATTTT
cdr3_aa: CASSYLSGNTIYF

j_call: TRBJ1-3
clone_size: -
v_call: TRBV15
d_call: -
cdr3_nt: TGTGCCACCATGGTCGACACAGGGCCCGGAAACACCATATATTTT
cdr3_aa: CATMVDTGPGNTIYF

j_call: TRBJ2-1
clone_size: -
v_call: TRBV6-5
d_call: TRBD1
cdr3_nt: TGTGCCAGCAGCGTCAGGGGGCCTCGGAGGGAGCAGTTCTTC
cdr3_aa: CASSVRGPRREQFF

j_call: TRBJ2-3
clone_size: -
v_call: TRBV19
d_call: TRBD1
cdr3_nt: TGTGCCAGCACAGGGGGCGCCGCAGATACGCAGTATTTT
cdr3_aa: CASTGGAADTQYF

j_call: TRBJ2-5
clone_size: -
v_call: TRBV5-5
d_call: TRBD2
cdr3_nt: TGTGCCAGCAGCCGGGCGGGACTAGCGGACCAAGAGACCCAGTACTTC
cdr3_aa: CASSRAGLADQETQYF

j_call: TRBJ2-2
clone_size: -
v_call: TRBV9
d_call: TRBD2
cdr3_nt: TGTGCCAGCAGCGGCCAGACTAGCGGAAACACCGGGGAGCTGTTTTTT
cdr3_aa: CASSGQTSGNTGELFF

j_call: TRBJ2-7
clone_size: -
v_call: TRBV7-6
d_call: TRBD1
cdr3_nt: TGTGCCAGCAGCTTAGGGACAGGGGGCTCATACGAGCAGTACTTC
cdr3_aa: CASSLGTGGSYEQYF

j_call: TRBJ2-3
clone_size: once
v_call: TRBV21-1
d_call: -
cdr3_nt: TGTGCCAGCAGCTTGGCGGGCACAGATACGCAGTATTTT
cdr3_aa: CASSLAGTDTQYF

j_call: TRBJ2-7
clone_size: -
v_call: TRBV6-4
d_call: TRBD2
cdr3_nt: TGTGCCAGCGCCCTAGCGGAGACCTACGAGCAGTACTTC
cdr3_aa: CASALAETYEQYF

j_call: TRBJ1-4
clone_size: -
v_call: TRBV28
d_call: TRBD1
cdr3_nt: TGTGCCAGCAGTTTGACAGGGTGGGGAAAACTGTTTTTT
cdr3_aa: CASSLTGWGKLFF

j_call: TRBJ1-2
clone_size: few
v_call: TRBV30
d_call: -
cdr3_nt: TGTGCCTGGAGTCGTGGAGAAGGGGCCGTCTATGGCTACACCTTC
cdr3_aa: CAWSRGEGAVYGYTF